This T cell receptor beta chain appears in the sequencing data of a study of T cells after yellow fever vaccination. As for the study in general: Preparation of the low-cell-number fractions used SMART-Seq v4 Ultra Low Input.

V lost 5 bases, J lost 3 bases, and 17 bases lay in between. The CDR3 runs 15 residues. This clonotype was recorded a few times. The TCR cDNA carried a universal primer site and UMIs from 5'RACE template switching. TCRdb passed the 5' RACE reads through MiXCR, listing each CDR3 protein once. The data hold about 300,000 distinct CDR3 sequences, with around 3.9% observed a single time. V is TRBV12-3 or TRBV12-4 and J is TRBJ2-7; tentatively, D is TRBD1 (5 bases). This specimen was PBMCs, taken 5 days after the yellow fever booster vaccination. This receptor was identified in a man between 18 and 29 years old who received the YFV17D yellow fever vaccine. The CDR3 protein is CASSPTSDTSYEQYF. The DNA for the CDR3 is TGTGCCAGCAGTCCTACCTCGGACACGAGCTACGAGCAGTACTTC.